Each of the 23 T cell receptor beta chains below was sequenced from the same sample in a study of blood T cell repertoires in COVID-19 (TCRdb year 2020). The method was the immunoSEQ multiplex PCR assay. This immuneACCESS table, as held by TCRdb, lists in-frame sequences with V and J called but not all clones. Of the missing ones, under half trace to an unresolved V gene in checked studies; the others have no known cause. A total of approximately 40,000 clones appear in this sample, roughly 80% of them only once. The ten largest make up around 44% of the sample. What was sequenced was peripheral blood. These receptors came from a human donor in a cohort sampled during active COVID-19.

V gene TRBV3-1 (or the pseudogene TRBV3-2) combines with J gene TRBJ2-5; possible D gene TRBD2, 6 bases. V dropped 2 bases and J dropped 1 base, with 20 bases sitting between them. The CDR3 has 18 residues. Germline V CDR1 and CDR2: LGHDT, YNNKEL (reference sequence). Here the CDR3 reads CASSQLGTDFPGQETQYF. The CDR3 bases are TGTGCCAGCAGCCAACTAGGGACTGACTTTCCCGGCCAAGAGACCCAGTACTTC.

The chain employs TRBV2 and TRBJ2-1; 7 bases map to TRBD1. The CDR3 extends over 13 amino acids. Germline V gene sequence: CDR1 SNHLY, CDR2 FYNNEI. V gave up 6 bases and J gave up 3 bases; unmatched junction bases: 2. The CDR3 reads CASRDRVYNEQFF. The CDR3 region has the DNA TGTGCCAGCAGAGACAGGGTCTACAATGAGCAGTTCTTC. The full variable domain, with the rest looked up from reference TRBV2 and TRBJ2-1, is EPEVTQTPSHQVTQMGQEVILRCVPISNHLYFYWYRQILGQKVEFLVSFYNNEISEKSEIFDDQFSVERPDGSNFTLKIRSTKLEDSAMYFCASRDRVYNEQFFGPGTRLTVL.

The chain couples TRBV28 to TRBJ1-1, with a possible D match to TRBD1 (6 bases). Looked up from germline, CDR1 is MDHEN and CDR2 is SYDVKM. CDR3 length equals 14 residues. The V end was cut by 7 bases, the J end by 1 base, with 13 bases between. The CDR3 nucleotides read TGTGCCAGCAACCCGGACAGCCCGAACACTGAAGCTTTCTTT. Protein: CASNPDSPNTEAFF.

The CDR3 here is CASSLAWRTGNTIYF. As DNA, the CDR3 is TGTGCCAGCAGCTTAGCGTGGAGAACTGGAAACACCATATATTTT. The gene calls are TRBV11-1 and TRBJ1-3; D remains unclear. Trimming cost V 0 bases and J 2 bases, with 8 bases left between them. Germline-derived CDR1 and CDR2 are SGHAT and FQDESV (reference sequence). This CDR3 region has 15 residues.

This chain links TRBV4-2 with TRBJ1-2, with a possible D match to TRBD1 (6 bases). Per the germline V gene, CDR1 is LGHNA and CDR2 is YNFKEQ. The CDR3 has 16 amino acids. The ends were cut back, 3 bases at V and 8 bases at J, with 22 bases in the middle. The CDR3 region has the DNA TGTGCCAGCAGCCACCCCGTACAGGGAGGGGGGAGCGGCTACACCTTC. Its protein product is CASSHPVQGGGSGYTF.

The gene calls are TRBV6-2 or TRBV6-3 and TRBJ2-7; D unclear. The V end was cut by 2 bases, the J end by 0 bases, with 5 bases between. From germline, CDR1 is MNHEY and CDR2 SVGEGT. The CDR3 runs to 13 residues. The CDR3 region has the DNA TGTGCCAGCAGTTACGGCACCTCCTACGAGCAGTACGTC. It specifies CASSYGTSYEQYV.

This chain joins TRBV27 and TRBJ2-3, with no clear D. V lost 4 bases and J lost 7, with 18 bases in between. The V gene's germline CDR1 is MNHEY and CDR2 SMNVEV (reference sequence). The CDR3 length is 15 residues. CDR3 protein: CASSSLISGSHTQYF. The DNA for the CDR3 is TGTGCCAGCAGTTCTCTAATTTCGGGTTCCCATACGCAGTATTTT.

CDR3 nucleotides: TGTGCCAGCAGCCAGGCTTCGGGACTAGTGGTTCCCGGGGAGCTGTTTTTT. It yields the protein CASSQASGLVVPGELFF. The V and J genes are TRBV3-1 (or the pseudogene TRBV3-2) and TRBJ2-2; 8 positions match TRBD2. The CDR3 runs 17 residues. Germline V gives CDR1 LGHDT, CDR2 YNNKEL (reference sequence). J was trimmed by 6 bases and V by 3 bases; bases with no gene match: 12.

The gene calls are TRBV28 and TRBJ2-3, with 9 bases fitting TRBD1. The trim removed 1 base at V and 4 bases at J, leaving 3 bases unmatched. The V gene's germline CDR1 is MDHEN and CDR2 SYDVKM. The CDR3 spans 15 residues. The CDR3 DNA sequence: TGTGCCAGCAGTTTATCGGGACAGGGCTCAGATACGCAGTATTTT. Its protein product is CASSLSGQGSDTQYF.

V usage is TRBV24-1 and J usage is TRBJ2-2, with 10 bases lining up with TRBD1. The V gene end was trimmed by 2 bases and the J gene end by 3 bases; junction bases not matched to a gene: 8. Germline loops: CDR1 KGHDR, CDR2 SFDVKD. The CDR3 runs 18 residues. The CDR3 protein is CATSDSRTGGADTGELFF. The CDR3 DNA sequence: TGTGCCACCAGTGATTCTAGGACAGGGGGGGCTGACACCGGGGAGCTGTTTTTT.

V usage is TRBV6-2 or TRBV6-3 and J usage is TRBJ2-7; 10 bases are shared with TRBD1. The CDR3 extends over 14 amino acids. Per germline, CDR1 MNHEY and CDR2 SVGEGT. Losses at the gene ends were 4 bases for V and 4 bases for J; bases not matched to a gene: 4. This chain's CDR3 is CASSSWDRGYEQYF. As DNA, the CDR3 is TGTGCCAGCAGTTCATGGGACAGGGGATACGAGCAGTACTTC.

The chain links TRBV14 to TRBJ2-7; D is possibly TRBD2 (6 bases). This CDR3 is built from 15 residues. V dropped 7 bases and J dropped 4 bases, with 20 bases sitting between them. Germline-derived CDR1 and CDR2 are SGHDN and FVKESK. CDR3 sequence: CASKLGGPALYEQYV. DNA of the CDR3: TGTGCCAGCAAGCTCGGGGGTCCCGCACTATACGAGCAGTACGTC.

The chain couples TRBV29-1 to TRBJ1-2; tentatively, D is TRBD1 (6 bases). V was clipped by 3 bases and J by 6 bases, with 14 bases between them. The CDR3 is 13 amino acids. Germline values: CDR1 SQVTM, CDR2 ANQGSEA. This CDR3 reads CSVDRRGGNGYTF. Written as DNA, the CDR3 is TGCAGCGTTGACCGGAGGGGGGGGAATGGCTACACCTTC.

J is TRBJ2-7 and V is TRBV21-1; the D call of TRBD2 is as the table states it, not checked on the DNA. TRBV21-1 counts as a pseudogene. This CDR3 is 13 amino acids long. CDR3 region: CASSKVGGIEQYF. DNA of the CDR3: TGTGCCAGCAGCAAAGTGGGGGGTATCGAGCAGTACTTC.

V gene TRBV7-2 combines with J gene TRBJ2-7; a possible D gene is TRBD1 (6 bases). Looked up from germline, CDR1 is SGHTA and CDR2 is FQGNSA. This CDR3 contains 13 residues. Trimming stripped 6 bases from V and 4 bases from J, with 13 bases between. CDR3 nucleotides: TGTGCCAGCAGAAGTACAGGGATGTACGAGCAGTACTTC. Encoded protein: CASRSTGMYEQYF.

This clone was seen a single time. V gene TRBV6-6 combines with J gene TRBJ1-6, with unresolved D. The CDR3 totals 14 residues. The germline gives CDR1 MNHNY, CDR2 SVGAGI (reference sequence). The CDR3 protein is CGTSVAGYNSPLHF. DNA of the CDR3: TGTGGCACTAGTGTGGCAGGCTATAATTCACCCCTCCACTTT.

This clone appeared a single time. V usage is TRBV7-9 and J usage is TRBJ2-3, with TRBD2 matching 9 bases. Looked up from germline, CDR1 is SEHNR and CDR2 is FQNEAQ (reference sequence). The CDR3 totals 16 residues. J was trimmed by 2 bases and V by 1 base; bases with no gene match: 4. The CDR3 sequence: CASSLGLAGPTDTQYF. Here the CDR3 DNA reads TGTGCCAGCAGCTTAGGGCTAGCGGGGCCCACAGATACGCAGTATTTT.

The chain joins TRBV13 to TRBJ2-5; 9 bases match TRBD2. The CDR3 runs to 17 residues. Germline CDR1 PRHDT, CDR2 FYEKMQ (reference sequence). The J segment lost 2 bases and the V segment lost 5 bases, leaving 12 bases of the junction unmatched. CDR3 amino acids: CASSPEGGGAPQETQYF. The CDR3 coding sequence is TGTGCCAGCAGCCCCGAGGGCGGGGGGGCCCCACAAGAGACCCAGTACTTC.

The chain uses TRBV5-1 and TRBJ2-3; 10 positions match TRBD2. The germline gives CDR1 SGHRS, CDR2 YFSETQ. This CDR3 contains 15 residues. The trim removed 4 bases at V and 4 bases at J, leaving 6 bases unmatched. CDR3 coding DNA: TGCGCCAGCAGCATAGCGGGGGGCGTACCAGATACGCAGTATTTT. Its translation: CASSIAGGVPDTQYF.

V gene TRBV7-2 combines with J gene TRBJ1-1; D gene unclear. Trimming took off 1 base at V and 6 bases at J, with 12 bases between the two ends. The CDR3 is made up of 14 amino acids. The germline V gene encodes CDR1 SGHTA and CDR2 FQGNSA. As DNA, the CDR3 is TGTGCCAGCAGCTTAGGGACTACGAGTCCTGAAGCTTTCTTT. It is translated as CASSLGTTSPEAFF.

This clone qualifies as medium-sized. The DNA for the CDR3 is TGCGCCAGCAGCCAACCCCTAGCGGGGGTCCGTCGTGAGCAGTTCTTC. Its translation: CASSQPLAGVRREQFF. This chain connects TRBV4-1 to TRBJ2-1; 10 nucleotides agree with TRBD2. Trimming removed 2 bases from V and 9 bases from J; junction bases left unmatched: 10. The CDR3 is made up of 16 amino acids. CDR1 is MGHRA and CDR2 is YSYEKL in the germline V gene.

As to this clone: At one of its ends the junction is not consistent with the germline gene, which may arise from a read error. The V and J genes are TRBV28 and TRBJ1-2; 7 bases fit TRBD1. Germline-derived CDR1 and CDR2 are MDHEN and SYDVKM. This CDR3 is built from 11 residues. Here the CDR3 reads CAITLGQMISF. The CDR3 DNA sequence: TGTGCCATAACTCTGGGACAGATGATAAGCTTC.

The chain employs TRBV2 and TRBJ2-1, with a possible D match to TRBD2 (6 bases). Trimming stripped 4 bases from V and 8 bases from J, with 15 bases between. Germline lookup yields CDR1 SNHLY and CDR2 FYNNEI. The CDR3 has 14 amino acids. CDR3 in amino acids: CASSVIALAHEQFF. In DNA, the CDR3 is TGTGCCAGCAGTGTCATTGCGCTAGCGCATGAGCAGTTCTTC.